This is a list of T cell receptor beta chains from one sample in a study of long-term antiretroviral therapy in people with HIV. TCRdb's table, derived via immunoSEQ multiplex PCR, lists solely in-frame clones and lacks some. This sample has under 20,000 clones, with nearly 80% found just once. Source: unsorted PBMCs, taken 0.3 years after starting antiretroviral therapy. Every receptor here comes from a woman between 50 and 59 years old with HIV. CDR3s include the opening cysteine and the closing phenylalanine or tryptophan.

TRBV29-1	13	CSVDAGGGGELFF
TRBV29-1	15	CSVEAGTGASGGYTF
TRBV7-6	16	CASSPQGQGLTYEQYF
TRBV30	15	CAWTKQPGYFNEQFF
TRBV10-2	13	CASSGLTGNIQYF
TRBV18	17	CASSPTRGGLSGNTIYF
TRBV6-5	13	CASSYRGGQPQHF
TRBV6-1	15	CASTQGPRRRETQYF
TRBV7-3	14	CASSLTGQAHEQYF
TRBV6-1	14	CASTRGGTTDTQYF
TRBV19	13	CASSMGISQPQHF
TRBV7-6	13	CASSLVKGDTQYF
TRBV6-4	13	CASSEGRDNEQFF
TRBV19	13	CASRTGEISPLHF
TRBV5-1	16	CASSPLAGGNTGELFF
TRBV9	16	CASSVAASGGTGELFF
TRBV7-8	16	CASSLHYSGGITEAFF
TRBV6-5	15	CASSPGTGGVGELFF
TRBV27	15	CASSPSRGGSETQYF
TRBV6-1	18	CASSEALGLLSGANVLTF
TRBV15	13	CATSRRTVDTQYF
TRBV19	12	CASSINGETQYF
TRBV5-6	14	CASSLGSAQYGYTF
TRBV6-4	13	CASSQGQNTEAFF
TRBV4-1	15	CASSPTGAYYNEQFF
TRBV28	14	CASSLTVNTGELFF